The present TCR beta chain was sequenced within a study of T cell responses to AZD1222 COVID-19 vaccine. The wider study: Pooling covered second doses at about 4 or about 12 weeks.

TCRdb's table, derived via immunoSEQ multiplex PCR, lists solely in-frame clones and lacks some. The sample lists around 100,000 clones, approximately 91% occurring once. Comment on this clone: Its antigen is still unknown.

Overall study findings and caveats: Spike-specific TCR repertoires showed rising breadth and depth after two AZD1222 doses. Most donors were white British and more were female, and clonal diversity was possibly underestimated. Baseline testing showed seropositivity in only a handful of AZD1222 recipients.

V lost 1 base and J lost 0, with 13 bases in between. The CDR3 sequence is 16 residues long. Germline lookup yields CDR1 LGHDT and CDR2 YNNKEL (reference sequence). Source: peripheral blood, taken on day 0 of AZD1222 vaccination. The clonotype comes from an adult in good health. The chain couples TRBV3-1 (or the pseudogene TRBV3-2) to TRBJ2-7; D gene ambiguous. The CDR3 is CASSQGWSTYSYEQYF. The DNA for the CDR3 is TGTGCCAGCAGCCAAGGTTGGTCTACATACTCCTACGAGCAGTACTTC.